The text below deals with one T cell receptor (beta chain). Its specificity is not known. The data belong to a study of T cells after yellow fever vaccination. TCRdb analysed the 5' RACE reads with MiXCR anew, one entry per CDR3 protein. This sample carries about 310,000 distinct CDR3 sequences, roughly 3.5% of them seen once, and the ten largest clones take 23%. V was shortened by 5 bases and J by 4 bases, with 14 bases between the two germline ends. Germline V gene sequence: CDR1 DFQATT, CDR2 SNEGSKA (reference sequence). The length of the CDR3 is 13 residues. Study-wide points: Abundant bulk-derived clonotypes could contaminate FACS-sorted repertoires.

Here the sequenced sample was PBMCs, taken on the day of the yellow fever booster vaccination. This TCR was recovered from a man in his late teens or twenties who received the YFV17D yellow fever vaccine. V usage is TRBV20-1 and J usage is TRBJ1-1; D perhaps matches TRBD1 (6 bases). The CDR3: CSAPGGAITEAFF. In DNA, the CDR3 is TGCAGTGCTCCGGGGGGGGCGATCACTGAAGCTTTCTTT.